This T cell receptor (beta chain) came from a study of T-cell reconstitution after alpha-beta-depleted transplantation in children. This sample's TCRbeta library carried unique molecular identifier barcodes. One entry per CDR3 protein, called by TCRdb with MiXCR from the PCR reads. Of about 230,000 distinct CDR3 sequences detected, 9% to 10% appear once; the ten largest clones hold about 5%. This clonotype has at least ten counts. The CDR3 runs 14 residues. With 0 bases removed from V and 5 bases from J, the gap between germline ends came to 9 bases. CDR1 is MGHRA and CDR2 is YSYEKL in the germline V gene.

The gene calls are TRBV4-1 and TRBJ2-3; D perhaps matches TRBD2 (6 bases). Material: PBMCs from the stem cell graft donor, obtained from the stem cell graft. The TCR sequence derives from a human donor who donated a stem cell graft to a child with SCID. The CDR3 spells CASSQDTGVDTQYF. CDR3 in DNA: TGCGCCAGCAGCCAAGACACGGGGGTAGATACGCAGTATTTT.